Below, one T cell receptor (beta chain) is given with its context. Its antigen is unidentified. CDR3 length: 12 residues. Deletions cut 6 bases from V and 4 bases from J, with 7 bases between. The germline gives CDR1 MNHEY, CDR2 SVGAGI. The data stem from a study of T cell responses to AZD1222 COVID-19 vaccine. Study-level information: Second-dose groups at about 4 or about 12 weeks were pooled.

Findings and limits, study-wide: Donors were mostly white British, more females; clonal diversity possibly underestimated. Spike-specific TCRs gained breadth and depth after people received two AZD1222 doses.

Repertoires were generated with immunoSEQ multiplex PCR, while TCRdb's copy carries only in-frame clones and drops some. This sample has some 130,000 clones, with 90% found just once. This chain links TRBV6-5 with TRBJ1-5; D unclear. This TCR was recovered from an adult in good health. Specimen: peripheral blood, collected on day 0 of AZD1222 vaccination. CDR3 loop: CASRQLNQPQHF. Here the CDR3 DNA reads TGTGCCAGCAGACAGTTAAATCAGCCCCAGCATTTT.